This T cell receptor beta chain was observed in a study of CD8+CD57+ T cells in acquired aplastic anemia. Study results and limitations: Researchers report that 25 to 30 CD8+ CDR3 sequences appeared in both patients and controls. Any difference that existed in CD8+ Simpson's diversity between patients and controls was not significant.

Trimming removed 2 bases from V and 2 bases from J, with 11 bases in between. The CDR3 sequence is 14 residues long. The germline CDR1 and CDR2 sequences are SGDLS and YYNGEE. Template material for TCR beta VDJ and CDR3 profiling consisted of genomic DNA. A single record per CDR3 protein comes from TCRdb applying MiXCR to the reads. In the table there are about 420,000 distinct CDR3 sequences, under 80% of which are singletons. This clonotype has only a few counts. No antigen is known for it. This receptor was taken from a human donor in good health, serving as a control. The sequenced sample consisted of sorted CD4+, CD8+, or CD8+CD57+ T cells (not recorded which) from PBMCs. The chain combines TRBV9 with TRBJ2-7; D perhaps matches TRBD1 (6 bases). CDR3 in amino acids: CASSVSTGPYEQYF. The CDR3 region has the DNA TGTGCCAGCAGCGTCTCGACAGGACCCTACGAGCAGTACTTC.